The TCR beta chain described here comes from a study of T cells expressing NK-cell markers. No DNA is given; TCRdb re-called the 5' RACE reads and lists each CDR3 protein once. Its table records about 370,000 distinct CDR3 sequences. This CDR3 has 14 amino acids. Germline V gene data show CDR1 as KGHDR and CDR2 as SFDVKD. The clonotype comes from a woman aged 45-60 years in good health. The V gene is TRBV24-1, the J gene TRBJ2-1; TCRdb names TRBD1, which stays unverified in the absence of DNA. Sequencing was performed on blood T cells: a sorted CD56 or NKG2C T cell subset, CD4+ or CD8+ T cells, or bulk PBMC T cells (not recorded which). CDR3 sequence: CATSVSGKGDEQFF.